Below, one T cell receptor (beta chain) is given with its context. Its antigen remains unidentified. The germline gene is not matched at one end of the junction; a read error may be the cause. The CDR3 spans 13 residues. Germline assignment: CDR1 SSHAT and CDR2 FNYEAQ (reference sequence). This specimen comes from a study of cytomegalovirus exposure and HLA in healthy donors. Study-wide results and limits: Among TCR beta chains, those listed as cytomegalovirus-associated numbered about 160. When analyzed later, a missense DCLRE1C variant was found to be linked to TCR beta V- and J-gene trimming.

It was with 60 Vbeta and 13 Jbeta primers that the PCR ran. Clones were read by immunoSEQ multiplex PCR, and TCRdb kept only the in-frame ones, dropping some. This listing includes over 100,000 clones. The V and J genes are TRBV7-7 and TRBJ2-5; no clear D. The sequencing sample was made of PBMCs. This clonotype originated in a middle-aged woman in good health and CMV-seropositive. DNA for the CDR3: TGTGCTAGCAGCCTTTCGACTCAAGAGACCCAGTACTTC. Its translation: CASSLSTQETQYF.